Shown below are 28 T cell receptor beta chains from a single sample sequenced in a study of T cell responses to AZD1222 COVID-19 vaccine. Assay: immunoSEQ multiplex PCR; the TCRdb copy retains only in-frame clones and omits some. This table holds some 130,000 clones, about 93% found once. Sequenced here: peripheral blood, sampled 28 days after the second AZD1222 dose. These receptor sequences come from an adult who received the AZD1222 COVID-19 vaccine.

The chain carries TRBV7-9 and TRBJ1-1, with D perhaps matching TRBD1 (6 bases). This CDR3 has 15 amino acids. Trimming pared 8 bases from V and 9 bases from J, leaving 25 bases between. Germline CDR1 and CDR2: SEHNR and FQNEAQ (reference sequence). CDR3 in amino acids: CASGSGGALSPQAFF. The CDR3 nucleotides are TGTGCCAGCGGGTCGGGGGGCGCCCTATCTCCTCAAGCTTTCTTT.

The J gene is TRBJ1-2, the V gene TRBV5-6; D uncertain. Trimming shortened V by 4 bases and J by 6 bases, and 16 bases separated the two germline ends. The germline gives CDR1 SGHDT, CDR2 YYEEEE. CDR3 size: 14 residues. The CDR3 nucleotides read TGTGCCAGCAGCCGCCCGGAATCGGGCCATGGCTACACCTTC. This sequence encodes CASSRPESGHGYTF.

This sequence joins TRBV7-2 and TRBJ1-2; D is perhaps TRBD1 (6 bases). CDR3 length: 13 amino acids. Trimming stripped 5 bases from V and 4 bases from J, with 11 bases between. The germline CDR1 and CDR2 sequences are SGHTA and FQGNSA. DNA of the CDR3: TGTGCCAGCAGCCTCGACAGGACCTATGGCTACACCTTC. Translated: CASSLDRTYGYTF.

The chain couples TRBV19 to TRBJ1-2; perhaps TRBD1 as D (5 bases). Germline V gene data show CDR1 as LNHDA and CDR2 as SQIVND (reference sequence). Trimming took off 6 bases at V and 4 bases at J, with 18 bases between the two ends. The CDR3 is 15 residues long. The CDR3 nucleotides read TGTGCCAGTAGACGGGATTGGCGGGGACTCTATGGCTACACCTTC. Translation: CASRRDWRGLYGYTF.

The chain uses TRBV11-2 and TRBJ1-1, with a tentative D call TRBD1 (5 bases). The length of the CDR3 is 17 residues. The V gene's germline CDR1 is SGHAT and CDR2 FQNNGV. V lost 5 bases to trimming and J lost 4 bases, with 23 bases between them. CDR3: CASSQIGRGVMGTEAFF. DNA for the CDR3: TGTGCCAGCAGCCAAATTGGCCGGGGGGTTATGGGCACTGAAGCTTTCTTT.

This chain links TRBV7-9 with TRBJ1-3, with 9 bases identical to TRBD1. Germline trimming cut 5 bases from V and 0 bases from J; bases unmatched to any gene: 5. Germline V gene data show CDR1 as SEHNR and CDR2 as FQNEAQ (reference sequence). The CDR3 loop spans 16 amino acids. CDR3 in amino acids: CASSPGQGLSGNTIYF. The CDR3 DNA reads as TGTGCCAGCAGCCCGGGACAGGGCCTCTCTGGAAACACCATATATTTT.

The chain combines TRBV7-5 with TRBJ1-5. TRBV7-5 is a pseudogene segment. This CDR3 comprises 12 residues. The CDR3, as DNA: TGTGTCAGAAGCTTAGAATGTCAGCCCCAGCATTTT. Protein: CVRSLECQPQHF.

This rearrangement joins TRBV19 to TRBJ1-1, with D possibly matching TRBD1 (5 bases). The length of the CDR3 is 13 residues. Trimming removed 6 bases from V and 4 bases from J, with 12 bases in between. From germline, CDR1 is LNHDA and CDR2 SQIVND (reference sequence). This CDR3 reads CASRALGVTEAFF. CDR3 coding DNA: TGTGCCAGTAGGGCGTTAGGGGTCACTGAAGCTTTCTTT.

The V and J genes are TRBV7-9 and TRBJ1-1; no firm D call. Germline V gives CDR1 SEHNR, CDR2 FQNEAQ (reference sequence). This CDR3 is built from 13 residues. Trimming removed 5 bases from V and 0 bases from J, with 7 bases in between. The CDR3 region has the DNA TGTGCCAGCAGCCCAGGCCTGAACACTGAAGCTTTCTTT. Encoded protein: CASSPGLNTEAFF.

V usage is TRBV3-1 (or the pseudogene TRBV3-2) and J usage is TRBJ1-5, with 7 bases lining up with TRBD1. The germline CDR1 and CDR2 sequences are LGHDT and YNNKEL (reference sequence). The CDR3 contains 15 residues. With 1 base clipped from V and 8 bases from J, the junction kept 8 bases outside the gene matches. CDR3 loop: CASSQGIGQAEPQHF. The CDR3 DNA is TGTGCCAGCAGCCAAGGAATCGGACAGGCTGAGCCCCAGCATTTT.

This chain links TRBV3-1 (or the pseudogene TRBV3-2) with TRBJ1-2; 8 bases are shared with TRBD1. V shed 3 bases and J 7 bases; nucleotides not matched to a gene: 10. Per the germline V gene, CDR1 is LGHDT and CDR2 is YNNKEL (reference sequence). The CDR3 extends over 15 amino acids. In DNA, the CDR3 is TGTGCCAGCAGCCAGCCGGGACAGGCAAGGGGTGGCTACACCTTC. Translation: CASSQPGQARGGYTF.

The genes are TRBV5-1 and TRBJ2-7; D is perhaps TRBD1 (8 bases). This CDR3 contains 14 residues. In germline, CDR1 is SGHRS, CDR2 YFSETQ. With 2 bases removed from V and 6 bases from J, the gap between germline ends came to 15 bases. CDR3 sequence (DNA): TGCGCCAGCAGCTTTGACAGGGGAGGGGCCGAGCAGTACTTC. This codes for CASSFDRGGAEQYF.

V and J are TRBV24-1 and TRBJ1-5; D remains unclear. Germline V gene lookup returns CDR1 KGHDR and CDR2 SFDVKD. This CDR3 spans 16 amino acids. The V end lost 9 bases, the J end lost 1 base, and 18 bases lay between the germline ends. CDR3 amino acids: CATRTRAERSNQPQHF. The CDR3 DNA sequence: TGTGCCACCCGGACTAGGGCTGAAAGGAGCAATCAGCCCCAGCATTTT.

CDR3 region: CSVGGVNEQFF. The CDR3 DNA reads as TGCAGCGTTGGAGGTGTCAATGAGCAGTTCTTC. V and J are TRBV29-1 and TRBJ2-1; no clear D. V was shortened by 4 bases and J by 6 bases, with 7 bases between the two germline ends. This CDR3 is 11 amino acids long. CDR1 and CDR2 from the germline V gene are SQVTM and ANQGSEA.

This clone was recorded only once. The V gene is TRBV28, the J gene TRBJ1-2, with no clear D. Germline loops: CDR1 MDHEN, CDR2 SYDVKM. The V gene lost 3 bases and the J gene lost 4 bases, with 9 bases spanning the gap. This CDR3 contains 13 residues. Here the CDR3 DNA reads TGTGCCAGCAGTTTGGTGACACCCTATGGCTACACCTTC. Amino acid sequence: CASSLVTPYGYTF.

V usage is TRBV6-5 and J usage is TRBJ2-6; D ambiguous. Trimming took 6 bases from V and 1 from J, leaving 7 bases between them. The CDR3 spans 14 residues. Per germline, CDR1 MNHEY and CDR2 SVGAGI. The CDR3 loop reads CASRDGSGANVLTF. Here the CDR3 DNA reads TGTGCCAGCAGGGATGGATCTGGGGCCAACGTCCTGACTTTC.

The V call is TRBV3-1 (or the pseudogene TRBV3-2), the J call TRBJ2-4; TRBD2 matches 8 bases. The CDR3 is 15 amino acids. The germline gives CDR1 LGHDT, CDR2 YNNKEL (reference sequence). J was trimmed by 6 bases and V by 1 base; bases with no gene match: 5. The CDR3 bases are TGTGCCAGCAGCCAAGCGGGGGGGGCTGGAAACATTCAGTACTTC. This encodes CASSQAGGAGNIQYF.

This chain joins TRBV5-1 and TRBJ1-1; TRBD1 matches 10 bases. The CDR3 consists of 14 residues. The ends lost 4 bases at V and 5 bases at J; junction bases unmatched: 5. CDR1 is SGHRS, CDR2 YFSETQ, per germline. The CDR3 DNA is TGCGCCAGCAGCGAGGGACAGGGGACGACTGAAGCTTTCTTT. Its protein is CASSEGQGTTEAFF.

This chain links TRBV21-1 with TRBJ2-2; no check of the table's D call, TRBD1, against the DNA was made. TRBV21-1 is a listed pseudogene. This CDR3 is 21 amino acids long. CDR3 in amino acids: CASSKAGDSPEHRVDTGELFF. CDR3 nucleotide sequence: TGTGCCAGCAGCAAAGCTGGAGACAGTCCTGAACACCGGGTAGACACCGGGGAGCTGTTTTTT.

This clone was observed a handful of times. The V gene is TRBV9, the J gene TRBJ1-4; no firm D call. The length of the CDR3 is 16 residues. Germline values: CDR1 SGDLS, CDR2 YYNGEE. V lost 3 bases and J 0 bases, leaving 12 bases between the germline ends. Here the CDR3 reads CASSASIEATNEKLFF. CDR3 nucleotide sequence: TGTGCCAGCAGCGCGTCCATAGAAGCAACTAATGAAAAACTGTTTTTT.

J is TRBJ2-1 and V is TRBV9; 7 bases line up with TRBD1. Germline assignment: CDR1 SGDLS and CDR2 YYNGEE. This CDR3 is built from 15 residues. V dropped 4 bases and J dropped 3; count of bases not matched to a gene: 7. The CDR3 spells CASSLQGTDYNEQFF. The CDR3 bases are TGTGCCAGCAGCCTACAGGGGACAGACTACAATGAGCAGTTCTTC.

The V and J genes are TRBV9 and TRBJ1-2; a weak D match, TRBD1 (6 bases). Germline-derived CDR1 and CDR2 are SGDLS and YYNGEE. Trimming left V 4 bases short and J 8 bases short, with 15 bases between. CDR3 length equals 13 residues. The CDR3 protein is CASSPGGLWGYTF. CDR3 nucleotides: TGTGCCAGCAGCCCCGGGGGCCTTTGGGGCTACACCTTC.

The chain joins TRBV13 to TRBJ1-2; possible D gene TRBD1, 5 bases. V lost 5 bases to trimming and J lost 4 bases, with 14 bases between them. The CDR3 covers 14 residues. CDR1 and CDR2 from the germline V gene are PRHDT and FYEKMQ (reference sequence). The CDR3 nucleotides read TGTGCCAGCAGCCCGGGGGGGTTTACCTATGGCTACACCTTC. It is translated as CASSPGGFTYGYTF.

The rearrangement joins TRBV25-1 to TRBJ2-7, with D perhaps matching TRBD2 (5 bases). Germline V gene data show CDR1 as MGHDK and CDR2 as SYGVNS. The ends were cut back, 8 bases at V and 1 base at J, with 12 bases in the middle. This CDR3 spans 13 amino acids. CDR3 amino acids: CASAVSGSYEQYF. The CDR3 nucleotides are TGTGCCAGCGCAGTCTCGGGGTCCTACGAGCAGTACTTC.

The J gene is TRBJ1-1, the V gene TRBV10-3; maybe TRBD1 (5 bases). CDR1 ENHRY and CDR2 SYGVKD come from the germline V gene. V was clipped by 6 bases and J by 0 bases, with 14 bases between them. This CDR3 region has 15 residues. CDR3 region: CAISKQATVNTEAFF. The CDR3 DNA follows: TGTGCCATCAGCAAACAGGCGACGGTGAACACTGAAGCTTTCTTT.

The chain links TRBV6-2 or TRBV6-3 to TRBJ2-1; 8 bases are a match to TRBD2. The CDR3 runs 19 residues. The V gene end was trimmed by 4 bases and the J gene end by 7 bases; junction bases not matched to a gene: 21. CDR1 and CDR2 (germline): MNHEY, SVGEGT. The CDR3 DNA reads as TGTGCCAGCAGTTCCGTATTTGTCCCGAGCGGGAGTAACCGAAATGAGCAGTTCTTC. Amino acid sequence: CASSSVFVPSGSNRNEQFF.

The chain joins TRBV27 to TRBJ1-4, with D uncertain. The CDR3 length is 15 residues. Germline V CDR1 and CDR2: MNHEY, SMNVEV (reference sequence). V was shortened by 5 bases and J by 4 bases, with 14 bases between the two germline ends. The CDR3, as DNA: TGTGCCAGCAGTCGAGGCCCGCAGATTAATGAAAAACTGTTTTTT. It codes for CASSRGPQINEKLFF.

The V gene is TRBV7-6, the J gene TRBJ1-2; TRBD1 might be the D (6 bases). The CDR3 has 15 residues. The germline CDR1 and CDR2 sequences are SGHVS and FNYEAQ. The V end was cut by 4 bases, the J end by 6 bases, with 18 bases between. In nucleotides, the CDR3 is TGTGCCAGCAGCTCCTACAGGGAAATCAGGGATGGCTACACCTTC. This sequence encodes CASSSYREIRDGYTF.